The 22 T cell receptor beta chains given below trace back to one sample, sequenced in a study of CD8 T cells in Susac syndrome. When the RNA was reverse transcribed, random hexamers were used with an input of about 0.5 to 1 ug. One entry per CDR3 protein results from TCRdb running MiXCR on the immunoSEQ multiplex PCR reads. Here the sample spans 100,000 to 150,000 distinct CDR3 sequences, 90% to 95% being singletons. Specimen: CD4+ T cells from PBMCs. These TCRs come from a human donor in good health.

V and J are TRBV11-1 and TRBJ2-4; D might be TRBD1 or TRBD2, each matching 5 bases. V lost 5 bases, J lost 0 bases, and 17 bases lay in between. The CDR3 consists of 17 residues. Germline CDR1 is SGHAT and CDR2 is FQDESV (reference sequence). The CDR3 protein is CASSNPGTVLAKNIQYF. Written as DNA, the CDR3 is TGTGCCAGCAGCAACCCCGGGACGGTGCTAGCCAAAAACATTCAGTACTTC. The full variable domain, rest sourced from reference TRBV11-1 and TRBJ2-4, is EAEVAQSPRYKITEKSQAVAFWCDPISGHATLYWYRQILGQGPELLVQFQDESVVDDSQLPKDRFSAERLKGVDSTLKIQPAELGDSAMYLCASSNPGTVLAKNIQYFGAGTRLSVL.

CDR3 in amino acids: CASRTQGNLAKNIQYF. The DNA for the CDR3 is TGTGCCAGTAGAACACAGGGGAACCTAGCCAAAAACATTCAGTACTTC. The rearrangement uses TRBV19 and TRBJ2-4; 7 bases are shared with TRBD1. Losses at the gene ends were 6 bases for V and 0 bases for J; bases not matched to a gene: 8. The germline V gene has CDR1 LNHDA and CDR2 SQIVND (reference sequence). The CDR3 sequence is 16 residues long.

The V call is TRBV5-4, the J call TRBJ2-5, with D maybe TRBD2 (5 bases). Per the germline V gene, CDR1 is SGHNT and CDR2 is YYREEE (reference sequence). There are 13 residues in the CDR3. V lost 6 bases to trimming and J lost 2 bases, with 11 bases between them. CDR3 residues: CASMLWTQETQYF. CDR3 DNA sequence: TGTGCCAGCATGCTCTGGACTCAAGAGACCCAGTACTTC.

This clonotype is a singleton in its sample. The CDR3 loop reads CASSQDRVAGANVLTF. DNA for the CDR3: TGTGCCAGCAGCCAAGATAGGGTAGCTGGGGCCAACGTCCTGACTTTC. V is TRBV3-1 and J is TRBJ2-6; D call uncertain. The CDR3 length is 16 residues. Germline CDR1 LGHDT, CDR2 YNNKEL (reference sequence). V lost 0 bases, J lost 2 bases, and 8 bases lay in between.

Here the CDR3 reads CASSLSLAAYEQYF. The CDR3 nucleotides read TGTGCCAGCAGCTTAAGTCTAGCTGCCTACGAGCAGTACTTC. The V and J genes are TRBV7-6 and TRBJ2-7, with D tentatively TRBD2 (5 bases). In germline, CDR1 is SGHVS, CDR2 FNYEAQ. This CDR3 is 14 amino acids long. The ends were cut back, 2 bases at V and 2 bases at J, with 10 bases in the middle.

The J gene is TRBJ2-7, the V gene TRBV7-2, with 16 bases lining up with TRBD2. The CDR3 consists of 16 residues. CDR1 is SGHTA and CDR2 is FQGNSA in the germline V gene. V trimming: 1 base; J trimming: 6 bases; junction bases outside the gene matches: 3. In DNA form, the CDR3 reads TGTGCCAGCAGCTTAGTGGGACTAGCGGGAGGGGGCGAGCAGTACTTC. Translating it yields CASSLVGLAGGGEQYF.

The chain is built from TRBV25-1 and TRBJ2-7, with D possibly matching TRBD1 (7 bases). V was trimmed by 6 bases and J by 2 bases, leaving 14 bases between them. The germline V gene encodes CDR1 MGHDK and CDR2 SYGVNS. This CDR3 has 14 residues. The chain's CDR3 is CASSPGGGPYEQYF. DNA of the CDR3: TGTGCCAGCAGCCCAGGAGGGGGCCCCTACGAGCAGTACTTC.

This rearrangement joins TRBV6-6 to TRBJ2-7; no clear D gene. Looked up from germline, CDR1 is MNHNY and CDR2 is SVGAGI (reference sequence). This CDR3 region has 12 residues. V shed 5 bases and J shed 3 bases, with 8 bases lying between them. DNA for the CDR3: TGTGCCAGCAGTCAAGGAGACTACGAGCAGTACTTC. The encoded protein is CASSQGDYEQYF.

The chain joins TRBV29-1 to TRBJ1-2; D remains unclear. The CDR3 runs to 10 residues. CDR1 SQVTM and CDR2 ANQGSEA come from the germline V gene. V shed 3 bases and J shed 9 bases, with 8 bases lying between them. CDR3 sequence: CSVDGLSYTF. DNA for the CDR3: TGCAGCGTTGACGGCCTCAGCTACACCTTC.

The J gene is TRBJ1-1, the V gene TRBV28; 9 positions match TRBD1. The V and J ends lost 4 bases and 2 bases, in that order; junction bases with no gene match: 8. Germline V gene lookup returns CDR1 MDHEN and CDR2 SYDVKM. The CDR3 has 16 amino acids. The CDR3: CASSSPGQGANTEAFF. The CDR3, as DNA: TGTGCCAGCAGTTCCCCGGGACAGGGAGCCAACACTGAAGCTTTCTTT.

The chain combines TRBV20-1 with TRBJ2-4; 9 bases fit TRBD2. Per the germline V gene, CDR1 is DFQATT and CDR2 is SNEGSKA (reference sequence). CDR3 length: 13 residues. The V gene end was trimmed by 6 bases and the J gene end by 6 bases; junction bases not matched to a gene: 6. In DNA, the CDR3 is TGCAGTGCCGGCGGGGGGGGCGGAAACATTCAGTACTTC. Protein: CSAGGGGGNIQYF.

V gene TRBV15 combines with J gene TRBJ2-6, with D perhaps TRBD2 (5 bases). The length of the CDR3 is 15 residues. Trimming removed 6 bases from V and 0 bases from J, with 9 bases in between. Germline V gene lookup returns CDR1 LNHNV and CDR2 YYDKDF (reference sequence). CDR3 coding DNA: TGTGCCACCAGGGACTCGGGCTCTGGGGCCAACGTCCTGACTTTC. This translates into CATRDSGSGANVLTF.

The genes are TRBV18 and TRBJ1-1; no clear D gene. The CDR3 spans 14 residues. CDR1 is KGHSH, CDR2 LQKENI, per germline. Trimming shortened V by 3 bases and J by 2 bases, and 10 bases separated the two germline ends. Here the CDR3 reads CASSPLGINTEAFF. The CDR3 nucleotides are TGTGCCAGCTCACCCTTGGGGATCAACACTGAAGCTTTCTTT. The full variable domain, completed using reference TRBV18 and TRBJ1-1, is NAGVMQNPRHLVRRRGQEARLRCSPMKGHSHVYWYRQLPEEGLKFMVYLQKENIIDESGMPKERFSAEFPKEGPSILRIQQVVRGDSAAYFCASSPLGINTEAFFGQGTRLTVV.

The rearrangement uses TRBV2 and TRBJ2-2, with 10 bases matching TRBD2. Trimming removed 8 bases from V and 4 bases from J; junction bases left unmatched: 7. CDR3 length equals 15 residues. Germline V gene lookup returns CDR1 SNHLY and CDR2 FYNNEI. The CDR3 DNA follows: TGTGCCAGCGAACTAGCGGGAACCATCACCGGGGAGCTGTTTTTT. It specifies CASELAGTITGELFF.

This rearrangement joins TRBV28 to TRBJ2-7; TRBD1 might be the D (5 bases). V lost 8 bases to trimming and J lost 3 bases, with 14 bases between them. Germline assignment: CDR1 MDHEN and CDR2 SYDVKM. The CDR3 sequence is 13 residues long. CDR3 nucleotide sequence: TGTGCCAGCTCGTCAGGGCCCCTCTACGAGCAGTACTTC. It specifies CASSSGPLYEQYF.

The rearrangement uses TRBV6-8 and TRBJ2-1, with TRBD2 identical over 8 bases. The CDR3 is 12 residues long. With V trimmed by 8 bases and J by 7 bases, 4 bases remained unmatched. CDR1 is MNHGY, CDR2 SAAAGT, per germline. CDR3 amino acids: CASVKRENEQFF. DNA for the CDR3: TGTGCCAGCGTAAAGCGGGAGAATGAGCAGTTCTTC.

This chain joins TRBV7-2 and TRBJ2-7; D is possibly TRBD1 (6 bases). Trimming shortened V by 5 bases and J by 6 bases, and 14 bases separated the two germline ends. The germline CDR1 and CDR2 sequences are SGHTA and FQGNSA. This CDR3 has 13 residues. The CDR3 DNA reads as TGTGCCAGCAGCCTTTCTGGGGGCAGCGAGCAGTACTTC. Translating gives CASSLSGGSEQYF.

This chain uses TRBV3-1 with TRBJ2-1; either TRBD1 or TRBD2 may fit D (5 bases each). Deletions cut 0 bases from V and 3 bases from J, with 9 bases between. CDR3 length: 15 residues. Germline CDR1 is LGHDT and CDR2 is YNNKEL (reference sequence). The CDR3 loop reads CASSQDGTNYNEQFF. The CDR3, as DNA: TGTGCCAGCAGCCAAGATGGGACGAACTACAATGAGCAGTTCTTC.

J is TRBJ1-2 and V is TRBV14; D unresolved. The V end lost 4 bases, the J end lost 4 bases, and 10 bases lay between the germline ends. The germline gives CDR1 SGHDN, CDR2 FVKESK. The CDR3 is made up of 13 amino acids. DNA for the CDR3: TGTGCCAGCAGCCCGCAAGATGCCTATGGCTACACCTTC. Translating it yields CASSPQDAYGYTF.

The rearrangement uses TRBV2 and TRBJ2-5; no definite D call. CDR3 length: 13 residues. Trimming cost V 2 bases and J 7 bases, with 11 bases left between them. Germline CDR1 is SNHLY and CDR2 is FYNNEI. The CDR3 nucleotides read TGTGCCAGCAGTGAATACCGGGCCGGGACCCAGTACTTC. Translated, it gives CASSEYRAGTQYF.

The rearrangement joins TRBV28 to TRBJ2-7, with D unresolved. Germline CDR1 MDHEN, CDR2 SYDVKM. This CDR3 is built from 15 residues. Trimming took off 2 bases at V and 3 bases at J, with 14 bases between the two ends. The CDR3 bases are TGTGCCAGCAGTTTACTCGTAAAGAGAAGCTACGAGCAGTACTTC. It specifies CASSLLVKRSYEQYF.

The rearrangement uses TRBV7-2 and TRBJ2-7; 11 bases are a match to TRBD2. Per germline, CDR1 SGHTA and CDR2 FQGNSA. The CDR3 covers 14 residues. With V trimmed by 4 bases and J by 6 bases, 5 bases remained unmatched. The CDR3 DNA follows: TGTGCCAGCAGCTCCGGGACTAGCGGTGCCGAGCAGTACTTC. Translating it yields CASSSGTSGAEQYF. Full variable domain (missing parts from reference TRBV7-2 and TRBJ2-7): GAGVSQSPSNKVTEKGKDVELRCDPISGHTALYWYRQSLGQGLEFLIYFQGNSAPDKSGLPSDRFSAERTGGSVSTLTIQRTQQEDSAVYLCASSSGTSGAEQYFGPGTRLTVT.